The 28 T cell receptor beta chains in this list originate from one sample, sequenced in a study of long-term antiretroviral therapy in people with HIV. Survey-level resolution applied to immunoSEQ assay v3.0. Here immunoSEQ multiplex PCR was the method, and the copy in TCRdb shows in-frame clones only, minus some. The sample has 30,000 to 40,000 clones; around nine tenths are singletons. Material: unsorted PBMCs, obtained 1.1 years after starting antiretroviral therapy. The receptors were sampled from a man between 18 and 35 years old with HIV.

The chain has TRBV6-4 and TRBJ2-3, with a tentative D call TRBD1 (5 bases). Deletions cut 2 bases from V and 3 bases from J, with 6 bases between. The CDR3 has 13 residues. CDR1 MRHNA and CDR2 SNTAGT come from the germline V gene. In DNA form, the CDR3 reads TGTGCCAGCAGTGACAAGGGGACAGATACGCAGTATTTT. Encoded protein: CASSDKGTDTQYF.

This clone came up once. V gene TRBV5-4 combines with J gene TRBJ1-1; D not resolved. CDR1 is SGHNT, CDR2 YYREEE, per germline (reference sequence). This CDR3 contains 14 residues. V gave up 0 bases and J gave up 0 bases, with 6 bases separating them. This CDR3 reads CASSLARLNTEAFF. The CDR3 nucleotides are TGTGCCAGCAGCTTGGCCAGGCTGAACACTGAAGCTTTCTTT.

This chain links TRBV5-1 with TRBJ2-7; unclear D gene. CDR3 length equals 14 residues. Germline V gene sequence: CDR1 SGHRS, CDR2 YFSETQ. V lost 4 bases and J 0 bases, leaving 11 bases between the germline ends. The CDR3 DNA follows: TGCGCCAGCAGCGCGCCGGGTGCCTCCTACGAGCAGTACTTC. Translation: CASSAPGASYEQYF.

The rearrangement joins TRBV19 to TRBJ2-3, with D perhaps TRBD2 (7 bases). This CDR3 has 17 amino acids. Between the trimmed V and J ends, which lost 5 bases and 3 bases, there was a span of 21 bases. Germline V gene data show CDR1 as LNHDA and CDR2 as SQIVND (reference sequence). CDR3 nucleotides: TGTGCCAGTAGTCCGACTGGGGGGGCTATAAGGACAGATACGCAGTATTTT. It is translated as CASSPTGGAIRTDTQYF.

The rearrangement joins TRBV11-3 to TRBJ2-3, with 7 nucleotides matching TRBD2. The CDR3 totals 14 residues. CDR1 is SGHNT and CDR2 is YENEEA in the germline V gene. The junction had 0 bases not matched to a gene; V was cut back by 3 bases and J by 0 bases. As DNA, the CDR3 is TGTGCCAGCAGCTTTAGCGGGAGCACAGATACGCAGTATTTT. Translated: CASSFSGSTDTQYF.

With respect to this clone: Different DNA sequences within this sample yield the same CDR3. This chain connects TRBV6-5 to TRBJ2-3; the D is unclear. V lost 6 bases, J lost 2 bases, and 9 bases lay in between. The CDR3 runs to 13 residues. Germline V gene data show CDR1 as MNHEY and CDR2 as SVGAGI. CDR3 sequence reads: CASRDPVTDTQYF. As DNA, the CDR3 is TGTGCCAGCAGGGATCCGGTCACAGATACGCAGTATTTT.

The V and J genes are TRBV19 and TRBJ1-6; D unresolved. The CDR3 length is 15 residues. Per germline, CDR1 LNHDA and CDR2 SQIVND (reference sequence). Trimming cost V 5 bases and J 9 bases, with 17 bases left between them. CDR3 nucleotide sequence: TGTGCCAGTAGTTATACCGACCCTGCGGGTTCACCCCTCCACTTT. Translating gives CASSYTDPAGSPLHF. Together with reference TRBV19 and TRBJ1-6, the CDR3 gives the full variable domain: DGGITQSPKYLFRKEGQNVTLSCEQNLNHDAMYWYRQDPGQGLRLIYYSQIVNDFQKGDIAEGYSVSREKKESFPLTVTSAQKNPTAFYLCASSYTDPAGSPLHFGNGTRLTVT.

CDR3 sequence: CASSLWGTTNEKLFF. The CDR3 DNA reads as TGTGCCAGCAGTTTGTGGGGAACAACTAATGAAAAACTGTTTTTT. V gene TRBV27 combines with J gene TRBJ1-4; D not resolved. Germline CDR1 and CDR2: MNHEY and SMNVEV (reference sequence). The CDR3 has 15 amino acids. Trimming stripped 3 bases from V and 0 bases from J, with 8 bases between.

The chain recombines TRBV6-6 with TRBJ2-7; 10 positions agree with TRBD2. Germline loops: CDR1 MNHNY, CDR2 SVGAGI (reference sequence). The V segment lost 0 bases and the J segment 2 bases; nucleotides outside the gene matches: 4. The CDR3 spans 16 residues. The CDR3 sequence is CASSYSLAGETYEQYF. Here the CDR3 DNA reads TGTGCCAGCAGTTACTCCCTAGCGGGAGAGACCTACGAGCAGTACTTC.

The chain joins TRBV13 to TRBJ2-2; D gene unclear. The V end was cut by 5 bases, the J end by 7 bases, with 11 bases between. The CDR3 is made up of 13 amino acids. CDR1 PRHDT and CDR2 FYEKMQ come from the germline V gene (reference sequence). CDR3 protein: CASSLNPNGELFF. CDR3 sequence (DNA): TGTGCCAGCAGCCTCAACCCAAACGGGGAGCTGTTTTTT. Supplemented by reference TRBV13 and TRBJ2-2, the full variable domain reads AAGVIQSPRHLIKEKRETATLKCYPIPRHDTVYWYQQGPGQDPQFLISFYEKMQSDKGSIPDRFSAQQFSDYHSELNMSSLELGDSALYFCASSLNPNGELFFGEGSRLTVL.

This clone has just one count. The chain is built from TRBV6-1 and TRBJ2-7, with 7 bases lining up with TRBD1. The CDR3 totals 13 residues. After removal of 5 bases from V and 2 bases from J, the junction contained 3 bases not matched to a gene. The germline gives CDR1 MNHNS, CDR2 SASEGT. The CDR3 bases are TGTGCCAGCAGTAGACAGGGACCCTACGAGCAGTACTTC. Its protein product is CASSRQGPYEQYF.

This clone was recorded only once. This sequence joins TRBV6-5 and TRBJ1-1; TRBD1 aligns across 7 bases. V was clipped by 6 bases and J by 6 bases; unmatched bases: 10. The length of the CDR3 is 14 residues. Germline lookup yields CDR1 MNHEY and CDR2 SVGAGI. The DNA for the CDR3 is TGTGCCAGCAGCCTAACGCAGGGGGGAGCTGAAGCTTTCTTT. Translating it yields CASSLTQGGAEAFF.

The J gene is TRBJ2-2, the V gene TRBV11-2; weak D call: TRBD2 (6 bases). Trimming left V 7 bases short and J 7 bases short, with 16 bases between. The CDR3 is made up of 14 amino acids. Germline CDR1 is SGHAT and CDR2 is FQNNGV. DNA of the CDR3: TGTGCCAGCACCATCCCCGGGAGTGGCGGGGAGCTGTTTTTT. Translating gives CASTIPGSGGELFF.

The rearrangement joins TRBV30 to TRBJ2-1; 9 bases are a match to TRBD2. The CDR3 extends over 14 amino acids. In germline, CDR1 is GTSNPN, CDR2 SVGIG (reference sequence). With 3 bases clipped from V and 6 bases from J, the junction kept 6 bases outside the gene matches. The CDR3 DNA reads as TGTGCCTGGAGCCGACGACTAGCGGTCAATGAGCAGTTCTTC. This translates into CAWSRRLAVNEQFF.

The rearrangement joins TRBV10-3 to TRBJ2-3, with D possibly being TRBD1 (5 bases). This CDR3 is built from 16 residues. Trimming took off 2 bases at V and 2 bases at J, with 14 bases between the two ends. Germline CDR1 ENHRY, CDR2 SYGVKD. For the CDR3, the DNA is TGTGCCATCAGTGAGCTGAAACAGGCGAACACAGATACGCAGTATTTT. Its translation: CAISELKQANTDTQYF.

This clone was recorded once. The CDR3 nucleotides are TGTGCCAGCAGCCCCGGGGGACTAGCGGGGGGTGATACGCAGTATTTT. It translates to CASSPGGLAGGDTQYF. V and J are TRBV7-9 and TRBJ2-3; TRBD2 matches 15 bases. The germline V gene has CDR1 SEHNR and CDR2 FQNEAQ (reference sequence). CDR3 length: 16 amino acids. Germline trimming cut 5 bases from V and 6 bases from J; bases unmatched to any gene: 6.

The chain couples TRBV7-2 to TRBJ2-7; 8 nucleotides align to TRBD2. The CDR3 consists of 14 residues. V lost 5 bases and J lost 3; bases outside the gene matches: 6. Germline CDR1 and CDR2: SGHTA and FQGNSA. The CDR3 here is CASSPGRGDYEQYF. In nucleotides, the CDR3 is TGTGCCAGCAGCCCGGGGCGGGGGGACTACGAGCAGTACTTC.

The V gene is TRBV7-2, the J gene TRBJ1-1, with TRBD1 as a possible D gene (5 bases). The CDR3 is 15 amino acids. Looked up from germline, CDR1 is SGHTA and CDR2 is FQGNSA. Between the trimmed V and J ends, which lost 7 bases and 5 bases, there was a span of 20 bases. The CDR3 nucleotides read TGTGCCAGCAACGTCGAATCGGGGCGTAGGACTGAAGCTTTCTTT. This encodes CASNVESGRRTEAFF.

This sequence joins TRBV13 and TRBJ1-2, with 11 bases fitting TRBD1. Germline lookup yields CDR1 PRHDT and CDR2 FYEKMQ (reference sequence). The CDR3 has 13 amino acids. V shed 4 bases and J 8 bases; nucleotides not matched to a gene: 3. In nucleotides, the CDR3 is TGTGCCAGCAGCTCATGGACAGGGGGCGGCTACACCTTC. Translating it yields CASSSWTGGGYTF.

The count of this clone is one. V and J are TRBV27 and TRBJ1-1; D not certain. The germline gives CDR1 MNHEY, CDR2 SMNVEV (reference sequence). V was trimmed by 0 bases and J by 3 bases, leaving 8 bases between them. The length of the CDR3 is 14 residues. CDR3 coding DNA: TGTGCCAGCAGTTTATCGGGAAGCTACACTGAAGCTTTCTTT. Protein sequence: CASSLSGSYTEAFF.

This sequence joins TRBV7-3 and TRBJ1-2; TRBD1 matches at 7 bases. CDR3 length: 16 amino acids. Germline V gives CDR1 SGHTA, CDR2 FQGTGA. J gave up 4 bases and V 4 bases, and 12 bases lay outside the gene matches. The CDR3 DNA is TGTGCCAGCAGCTCACCTTCCGGGACAGCCCTCTATGGCTACACCTTC. Protein: CASSSPSGTALYGYTF.

The rearrangement joins TRBV11-1 to TRBJ2-7; TRBD1 might be the D (6 bases). V was trimmed by 1 base and J by 3 bases, leaving 10 bases between them. The CDR3 runs 14 residues. Germline assignment: CDR1 SGHAT and CDR2 FQDESV (reference sequence). CDR3 residues: CASSLGATGYEQYF. CDR3 bases: TGTGCCAGCAGCTTAGGGGCGACAGGCTACGAGCAGTACTTC.

The chain joins TRBV7-2 to TRBJ2-3; D remains ambiguous. The germline gives CDR1 SGHTA, CDR2 FQGNSA. Trimming stripped 5 bases from V and 3 bases from J, with 9 bases between. The CDR3 covers 13 residues. CDR3 sequence reads: CASSPYNTDTQYF. The CDR3 DNA reads TGTGCCAGCAGCCCCTATAATACAGATACGCAGTATTTT.

The chain employs TRBV2 and TRBJ1-6, with TRBD1 matching 7 bases. J gave up 7 bases and V 6 bases, and 9 bases lay outside the gene matches. The CDR3 runs 15 residues. Germline V gene sequence: CDR1 SNHLY, CDR2 FYNNEI. The CDR3 is CASSYDRDYNSPLHF. The CDR3 nucleotides are TGTGCCAGCAGCTACGACAGGGATTACAATTCACCCCTCCACTTT.

The rearrangement joins TRBV2 to TRBJ2-3; TRBD1 is a possible D gene (6 bases). The germline V and J ends were trimmed by 8 bases and 11 bases, with 23 bases remaining between them. In germline, CDR1 is SNHLY, CDR2 FYNNEI. The CDR3 runs 14 residues. Here the CDR3 reads CASRPDSPISGQYF. Written as DNA, the CDR3 is TGTGCCAGCCGCCCGGACAGCCCCATTTCCGGGCAGTATTTT.

The chain joins TRBV7-2 to TRBJ2-7; D might be TRBD1 (6 bases). V was clipped by 3 bases and J by 2 bases, with 8 bases between them. CDR3 length: 13 residues. The V gene's germline CDR1 is SGHTA and CDR2 FQGNSA. The CDR3 reads CASSFNRAYEQYF. The CDR3 region has the DNA TGTGCCAGCAGCTTCAACAGGGCCTACGAGCAGTACTTC.

This clone was seen just once. The chain couples TRBV19 to TRBJ2-1; D gene unclear. The CDR3 totals 16 residues. Germline CDR1 is LNHDA and CDR2 is SQIVND (reference sequence). V was trimmed by 2 bases and J by 2 bases, leaving 13 bases between them. CDR3 sequence: CASSIIEGHPYNEQFF. The CDR3 nucleotides are TGTGCCAGTAGTATAATAGAAGGGCACCCCTACAATGAGCAGTTCTTC. The complete variable domain, with remaining parts taken from reference TRBV19 and TRBJ2-1, reads DGGITQSPKYLFRKEGQNVTLSCEQNLNHDAMYWYRQDPGQGLRLIYYSQIVNDFQKGDIAEGYSVSREKKESFPLTVTSAQKNPTAFYLCASSIIEGHPYNEQFFGPGTRLTVL.

The chain recombines TRBV15 with TRBJ2-7; possibly TRBD2 for D (7 bases). Trimming pared 5 bases from V and 3 bases from J, leaving 17 bases between. Germline V gene data show CDR1 as LNHNV and CDR2 as YYDKDF (reference sequence). CDR3 length: 15 amino acids. This chain's CDR3 is CATSGGRGFDYEQYF. The CDR3 DNA reads TGTGCCACCAGCGGGGGGAGGGGGTTCGACTACGAGCAGTACTTC.